A selection of T cell receptor beta chains follows, all from one sample in a study of blood T cell repertoires in COVID-19. Clones were sequenced by immunoSEQ multiplex PCR, and TCRdb holds only the in-frame ones, with some missing. The sample gives roughly 84,000 clones, roughly 80% of which show up once; 4% to 5.5% is in the top ten. Material: peripheral blood. Receptor source: a woman aged 45-65 years with acute or convalescent COVID-19. The CDR3 runs from the conserved cysteine through the conserved F or W.

TRBV12-3/TRBV12-4	TRBJ2-1	CASSDGGYNEQFF
TRBV6-6	TRBJ1-5	CASTGQGDQPQHF
TRBV5-6	TRBJ2-3	CASSLAPGWPDTQYF
TRBV30	TRBJ1-2	CAWTVRANYGYTF
TRBV7-2	TRBJ1-1	CASSTRTGHEAFF
TRBV7-2	TRBJ1-1	CASSLKQSAFF
TRBV5-1	TRBJ1-3	CASSPGHSGNTIYF
TRBV10-3	TRBJ2-2	CAISAGQGGTGELFF
TRBV6-5	TRBJ1-5	CASKKSQDSNQPQHF
TRBV19	TRBJ1-1	CASSSRQGTNTEAFF
TRBV7-2	TRBJ2-1	CASSPQSGGVYNEQFF
TRBV6-4	TRBJ1-2	CASSSQGTYGYTF
TRBV28	TRBJ1-2	CASSSLSLGYTF
TRBV27	TRBJ1-4	CASGGLGLGEKLFF
TRBV14	TRBJ2-7	CASLEVLKDIYEQYF